Described below is a single T cell receptor beta chain sequence and its context. After removal of 4 bases from V and 2 bases from J, the junction contained 11 bases not matched to a gene. This CDR3 region has 16 residues. Per germline, CDR1 MNHEY and CDR2 SMNVEV (reference sequence). Some clones are missing from TCRdb's copy, which holds only in-frame ones; the method was immunoSEQ multiplex PCR. The profile shows some 14,000 clones, over 75% of them singletons. Treatment: randomized to nivolumab then ipilimumab (arm A) or the reverse (arm B). No patient had prior DNA-damaging chemotherapy. PBMC sorting kept live CD3+CD8+ cells without CD19 or CD56. The data were obtained in a study of sequential checkpoint blockade in melanoma. Study overall: Randomization was 1:1 between first-line nivolumab→ipilimumab and ipilimumab→nivolumab.

The chain carries TRBV27 and TRBJ2-7; 7 bases map to TRBD1. Sample: CD8+ T cells sorted from blood (inferred from file names), taken from a patient given nivolumab and ipilimumab in sequence. The receptor was derived from a human donor with melanoma. In DNA, the CDR3 is TGTGCCAGCAGTTCCGACGTCGGGACAGCCACCTACGAGCAGTACTTC. Translating it yields CASSSDVGTATYEQYF.